The TCR beta chain under discussion was sequenced for a study of OX40 agonist ivuxolimab in advanced cancers. Findings of the study overall: The investigators did not determine what antigen specificity the expanded peripheral T cells had.

With regard to this clone: Its target is unknown.

The repertoire was sequenced with immunoSEQ multiplex PCR; TCRdb's copy has only in-frame clones and lacks some. The table records fewer than 85,000 clones, 85% to 90% of them present only once. Per the germline V gene, CDR1 is LNHNV and CDR2 is YYDKDF (reference sequence). The CDR3 is made up of 14 amino acids. The V and J ends lost 1 base and 10 bases respectively, with 16 bases between them. The starting material was CD4+ or CD8+ T cells sorted from blood, obtained in a trial of the OX40 agonist ivuxolimab. The J gene is TRBJ1-2, the V gene TRBV15; TRBD1 is a possible D gene (5 bases). This sequence was found in an adult with an advanced solid tumor such as melanoma, head and neck, liver or kidney cancer. The CDR3 nucleotides are TGTGCCACCAGCAGAGCCGGGGGTAAACGTGCCTACACCTTC. Protein sequence: CATSRAGGKRAYTF.